This note documents a single T cell receptor beta chain sequence. What it binds is not known. Trimming stripped 8 bases from V and 8 bases from J, with 12 bases between. This CDR3 is built from 11 residues. The entry originates in a study of blood T cells in healthy people across ages. PBMCs, at least 6 million per sample, were isolated. General study results and limits: Donor CMV infection status was unknown, possibly confounding age-related changes in expanded clonotypes. The study found more naive CD4+ cells and higher diversity in long-lived than aged donors.

Through a sample-barcoded 5' primer and a J-beta primer mix, a second PCR was run for roughly 7 to 12 cycles. A 12-random-nucleotide template-switch adaptor tagged each cDNA molecule. TCRdb redid the calling of the 5' RACE reads with MiXCR, one entry per CDR3 protein. The data hold roughly 500,000 distinct CDR3 sequences, with about 26% observed a single time. V gene TRBV12-3 or TRBV12-4 combines with J gene TRBJ1-2; D is undetermined. What was sequenced was blood. The origin of this receptor is a woman in her 70s in good health. CDR3 in DNA: TGTGCCAGCGGTGTACTGGAGGGCTACACCTTC. Residues: CASGVLEGYTF.